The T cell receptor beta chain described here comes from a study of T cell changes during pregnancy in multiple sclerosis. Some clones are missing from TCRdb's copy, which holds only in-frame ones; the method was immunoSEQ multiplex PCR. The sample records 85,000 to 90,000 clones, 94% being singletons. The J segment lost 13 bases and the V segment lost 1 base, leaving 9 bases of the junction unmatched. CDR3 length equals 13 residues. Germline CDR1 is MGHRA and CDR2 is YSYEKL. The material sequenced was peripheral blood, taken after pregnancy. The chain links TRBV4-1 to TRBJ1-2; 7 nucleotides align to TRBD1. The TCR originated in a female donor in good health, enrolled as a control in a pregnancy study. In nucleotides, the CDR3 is TGCGCCAGCAGCCAAGGAACAGGGGCCGCGCCCACCTTC. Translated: CASSQGTGAAPTF.